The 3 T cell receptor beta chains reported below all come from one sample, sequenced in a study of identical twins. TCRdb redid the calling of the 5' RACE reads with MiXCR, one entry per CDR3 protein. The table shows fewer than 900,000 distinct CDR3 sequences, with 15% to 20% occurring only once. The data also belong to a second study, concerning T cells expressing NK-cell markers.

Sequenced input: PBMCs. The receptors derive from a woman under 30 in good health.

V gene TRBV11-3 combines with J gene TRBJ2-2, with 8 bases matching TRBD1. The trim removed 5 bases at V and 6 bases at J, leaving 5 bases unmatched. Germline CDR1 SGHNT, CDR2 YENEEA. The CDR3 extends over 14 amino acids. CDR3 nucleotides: TGTGCCAGCAGCCTTCGACAGGGGTCCGGGGAGCTGTTTTTT. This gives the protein CASSLRQGSGELFF.

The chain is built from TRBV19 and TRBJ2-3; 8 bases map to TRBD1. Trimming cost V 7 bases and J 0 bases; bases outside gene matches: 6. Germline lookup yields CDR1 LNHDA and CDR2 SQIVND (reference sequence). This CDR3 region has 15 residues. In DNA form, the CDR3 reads TGTGCCAGTAAGGGGACAGGACGTAGCACAGATACGCAGTATTTT. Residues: CASKGTGRSTDTQYF.

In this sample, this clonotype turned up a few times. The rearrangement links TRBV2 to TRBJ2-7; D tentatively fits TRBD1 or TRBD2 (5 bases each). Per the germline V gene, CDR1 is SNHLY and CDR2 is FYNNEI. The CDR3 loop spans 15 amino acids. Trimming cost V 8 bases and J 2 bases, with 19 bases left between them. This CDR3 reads CASLRGSGSPYEQYF. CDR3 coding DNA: TGTGCCAGCTTGAGGGGATCTGGTAGTCCCTACGAGCAGTACTTC. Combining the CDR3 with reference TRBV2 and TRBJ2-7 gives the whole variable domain EPEVTQTPSHQVTQMGQEVILRCVPISNHLYFYWYRQILGQKVEFLVSFYNNEISEKSEIFDDQFSVERPDGSNFTLKIRSTKLEDSAMYFCASLRGSGSPYEQYFGPGTRLTVT.